The 29 T cell receptor beta chains listed next were all sequenced from one sample in a study of T cells in Graves' hyperthyroidism and ophthalmopathy (dated by TCRdb to the late 2010s). The library was generated by multiplex PCR. These reads were obtained on an Illumina HiSeq 2000. The TCR beta CDR3 regions were amplified from the RNA transcripts. A first-round RT-PCR of the TCR CDR3 used the HTBI primer set with the Qiagen OneStep RT-PCR kit. TCRdb cleaned the public reads at Q25 with fastp, built clones with MiXCR and kept in-frame beta chains. CDR3 protein duplicates are merged, each entry listing the most common genes and DNA. This sample comprises hundreds of thousands of distinct CDR3 sequences, more than 30% of them detected only once. The top ten hold 7.5% to 9.5% of the sample. The sequenced sample was blood. Source of these receptors: a young man with Graves' hyperthyroidism.

This clonotype was seen more than once but under ten times. The chain has TRBV6-5 and TRBJ1-6; no clear D. There are 16 residues in the CDR3. V gave up 3 bases and J gave up 0 bases, with 9 bases separating them. CDR1 and CDR2 from the germline V gene are MNHEY and SVGAGI. The CDR3: CASSYRMSSYNSPLHF. The CDR3 DNA sequence: TGTGCCAGCAGTTATCGGATGAGCTCCTATAATTCACCCCTCCACTTT.

This clonotype has only a few counts. The CDR3 sequence: CASSQAVLSSYEQYF. CDR3 DNA sequence: TGCGCCAGCAGCCAAGCGGTGTTAAGCTCCTACGAGCAGTACTTC. The rearrangement links TRBV4-1 to TRBJ2-7; the D is unclear. V dropped 1 base and J dropped 0 bases, with 10 bases sitting between them. Germline V CDR1 and CDR2: MGHRA, YSYEKL. CDR3 size: 15 residues.

There are a few counts of this clonotype. The chain uses TRBV12-3 or TRBV12-4 and TRBJ2-2; D perhaps matches TRBD1 (7 bases). Trimming shortened V by 7 bases and J by 0 bases, and 15 bases separated the two germline ends. The CDR3 is 16 amino acids. In nucleotides, the CDR3 is TGTGCCAGCACCCCTGGCGGGACAGCGAACACCGGGGAGCTGTTTTTT. Its translation: CASTPGGTANTGELFF.

J is TRBJ2-7 and V is TRBV5-6; no definite D call. CDR1 is SGHDT and CDR2 is YYEEEE in the germline V gene. The V and J ends lost 1 base and 6 bases respectively, with 8 bases between them. The CDR3 contains 12 residues. The CDR3 DNA is TGTGCCAGCAGCTTGCCCCCCGGCGAGCAGTACTTC. Translation: CASSLPPGEQYF. Looking up the rest from reference TRBV5-6 and TRBJ2-7 gives the full variable domain: DAGVTQSPTHLIKTRGQQVTLRCSPKSGHDTVSWYQQALGQGPQFIFQYYEEEERQRGNFPDRFSGHQFPNYSSELNVNALLLGDSALYLCASSLPPGEQYFGPGTRLTVT.

This clonotype has only one observation. V usage is TRBV25-1 and J usage is TRBJ1-2; possible D gene TRBD1, 5 bases. The germline V gene has CDR1 MGHDK and CDR2 SYGVNS. The CDR3 is 15 amino acids. V dropped 8 bases and J dropped 3 bases, with 19 bases sitting between them. The DNA of the CDR3 is TGTGCCAGCGTTGACGGCAGGGAGGTTGACTATGGCTACACCTTC. It yields the protein CASVDGREVDYGYTF.

The chain employs TRBV20-1 and TRBJ2-7, with 7 bases that match TRBD2. The CDR3 contains 14 residues. V trimming: 0 bases; J trimming: 3 bases; junction bases outside the gene matches: 5. The germline V gene encodes CDR1 DFQATT and CDR2 SNEGSKA (reference sequence). CDR3 protein: CSAREGSGIYEQYF. The CDR3 nucleotides are TGCAGTGCTAGAGAGGGAAGCGGGATCTACGAGCAGTACTTC.

This clonotype showed up many times. This chain uses TRBV20-1 with TRBJ1-5; D not certain. This CDR3 is 12 amino acids long. Trimming removed 0 bases from V and 6 bases from J, with 6 bases in between. CDR1 DFQATT and CDR2 SNEGSKA come from the germline V gene (reference sequence). For the CDR3, the DNA is TGCAGTGCTAGAGAATCAGGTCAGCCCCAGCATTTT. Its protein is CSARESGQPQHF.

This chain links TRBV2 with TRBJ2-7; 10 bases align to TRBD2. This CDR3 is 13 amino acids long. The junction had 3 bases not matched to a gene; V was cut back by 5 bases and J by 5 bases. CDR1 is SNHLY, CDR2 FYNNEI, per germline. The CDR3 region is CASSSGRDHEQYF. Written as DNA, the CDR3 is TGTGCCAGCAGTAGCGGGAGGGACCACGAGCAGTACTTC.

The chain employs TRBV7-9 and TRBJ1-2; D is unresolved. The CDR3 has 16 amino acids. V lost 1 base, J lost 2 bases, and 14 bases lay in between. Per germline, CDR1 SEHNR and CDR2 FQNEAQ (reference sequence). CDR3 amino acids: CASSLVNRGRNYGYTF. The CDR3 DNA reads TGTGCCAGCAGCTTAGTTAACAGAGGGAGGAACTATGGCTACACCTTC.

This clonotype was counted between two and nine times. This chain links TRBV28 with TRBJ2-5; TRBD2 might be the D (5 bases). This CDR3 is 15 amino acids long. V lost 6 bases and J lost 10, with 24 bases in between. Germline V gene data show CDR1 as MDHEN and CDR2 as SYDVKM. CDR3 in amino acids: CASSPLGVGKGDQYF. In DNA form, the CDR3 reads TGTGCCAGCAGCCCCCTCGGGGTGGGTAAAGGTGACCAGTACTTC.

This clonotype showed up just a few times. The chain combines TRBV10-3 with TRBJ1-1; possible D gene TRBD1, 5 bases. CDR3 size: 15 residues. The germline gives CDR1 ENHRY, CDR2 SYGVKD. Trimming cost V 10 bases and J 3 bases, with 21 bases left between them. The CDR3 here is CASRSLGTDYTEAFF. The CDR3 region has the DNA TGTGCCAGCAGATCACTCGGGACGGACTACACTGAAGCTTTCTTT.

In this sample, this clonotype turned up many times. The rearrangement joins TRBV7-6 to TRBJ1-1; D is unclear. The CDR3 length is 13 residues. The V and J ends lost 5 bases and 4 bases respectively, with 11 bases between them. The V gene's germline CDR1 is SGHVS and CDR2 FNYEAQ. The CDR3 sequence is CASSRAEGTEAFF. For the CDR3, the DNA is TGTGCCAGCAGCCGGGCAGAGGGCACTGAAGCTTTCTTT.

This clonotype has at least ten counts. The chain recombines TRBV7-9 with TRBJ1-1; D is perhaps TRBD1 (5 bases). CDR1 is SEHNR, CDR2 FQNEAQ, per germline (reference sequence). The CDR3 is 12 amino acids. V shed 5 bases and J shed 8 bases, with 12 bases lying between them. In DNA form, the CDR3 reads TGTGCCAGCAGCCTCGGACACTCGGAAGCTTTCTTT. This translates into CASSLGHSEAFF.

This clonotype was seen repeatedly, ten times or more. The CDR3 spells CASSTGQVNQPQHF. The DNA for the CDR3 is TGTGCCAGTAGTACAGGACAGGTCAATCAGCCCCAGCATTTT. The chain links TRBV19 to TRBJ1-5; 7 nucleotides match TRBD1. Germline V gene lookup returns CDR1 LNHDA and CDR2 SQIVND (reference sequence). This CDR3 is built from 14 residues. The V segment lost 4 bases and the J segment 3 bases; nucleotides outside the gene matches: 3.

The table lists this clonotype with a few counts. In DNA form, the CDR3 reads TGTGCCAGCAGCCTCGTAGGAGTCTTAGAGACCCAGTACTTC. Protein: CASSLVGVLETQYF. The chain links TRBV7-9 to TRBJ2-5; no clear D. Trimming stripped 5 bases from V and 4 bases from J, with 14 bases between. The CDR3 is 14 residues long. Looked up from germline, CDR1 is SEHNR and CDR2 is FQNEAQ (reference sequence).

The chain employs TRBV25-1 and TRBJ2-5, with 7 bases aligning to TRBD2. V was clipped by 2 bases and J by 3 bases; unmatched bases: 9. This CDR3 comprises 16 residues. From germline, CDR1 is MGHDK and CDR2 SYGVNS. CDR3 DNA: TGTGCCAGCAGTGAAGGCGGGGGATTCGGGGAAGAGACCCAGTACTTC. Translation gives CASSEGGGFGEETQYF.

In its sample, this clonotype was seen many times. This sequence joins TRBV7-3 and TRBJ2-2; no firm D call. The V and J ends lost 2 bases and 7 bases respectively, with 5 bases between them. CDR3 length: 12 residues. CDR1 SGHTA and CDR2 FQGTGA come from the germline V gene. The CDR3 loop reads CASSLPSGELFF. CDR3 bases: TGTGCCAGCAGCTTACCGAGCGGGGAGCTGTTTTTT.

There are a few counts of this clonotype. The chain joins TRBV12-3 or TRBV12-4 to TRBJ1-4; 7 bases map to TRBD1. The CDR3 loop spans 14 amino acids. V lost 4 bases, J lost 5 bases, and 4 bases stayed unmatched. CDR3 DNA sequence: TGTGCCAGCAGTTCACAGGGGTTAAATGAAAAACTGTTTTTT. This encodes CASSSQGLNEKLFF.

This clonotype was observed at least ten times. The chain joins TRBV7-2 to TRBJ2-7; D is possibly TRBD2 (5 bases). The germline CDR1 and CDR2 sequences are SGHTA and FQGNSA. CDR3 length equals 14 residues. With 5 bases removed from V and 0 bases from J, the gap between germline ends came to 11 bases. The CDR3 protein is CASSLARGSYEQYF. DNA of the CDR3: TGTGCCAGCAGCCTCGCCCGGGGCTCCTACGAGCAGTACTTC. Full variable domain (rest looked up from reference TRBV7-2 and TRBJ2-7): GAGVSQSPSNKVTEKGKDVELRCDPISGHTALYWYRQSLGQGLEFLIYFQGNSAPDKSGLPSDRFSAERTGGSVSTLTIQRTQQEDSAVYLCASSLARGSYEQYFGPGTRLTVT.

The rearrangement uses TRBV9 and TRBJ1-6; 8 positions match TRBD1. The CDR3 has 16 amino acids. The germline CDR1 and CDR2 sequences are SGDLS and YYNGEE. Germline trimming cut 4 bases from V and 6 bases from J; bases unmatched to any gene: 9. The CDR3 loop reads CASSPLGTGVNSPLHF. CDR3 DNA sequence: TGTGCCAGCAGCCCCTTGGGGACAGGCGTTAATTCACCCCTCCACTTT.

This clonotype was counted ten times or more. The V call is TRBV7-9, the J call TRBJ1-1, with a tentative D call TRBD1 (5 bases). Trimming took off 5 bases at V and 5 bases at J, with 9 bases between the two ends. Germline V gene lookup returns CDR1 SEHNR and CDR2 FQNEAQ (reference sequence). The CDR3 length is 12 residues. As DNA, the CDR3 is TGTGCCAGCAGCCCGGACAAGACTGAAGCTTTCTTT. Its translation: CASSPDKTEAFF.

Details on this clonotype: This may arise from a read error, as a much more abundant clone is one base away. V and J are TRBV20-1 and TRBJ2-7, with 9 bases fitting TRBD1. Trimming took 3 bases from V and 5 from J; bases not matched to a gene: 11. Per the germline V gene, CDR1 is DFQATT and CDR2 is SNEGSKA (reference sequence). This CDR3 has 15 amino acids. CDR3 nucleotide sequence: TGCAGTGCTAGGACTTCCGGGACAGGGAAGAACGAGCAGTACTTC. It translates to CSARTSGTGKNEQYF.

This clonotype was seen at least ten times. This chain links TRBV7-8 with TRBJ1-3; the D gene is possibly TRBD1 (6 bases). Trimming cost V 7 bases and J 0 bases, with 16 bases left between them. CDR1 and CDR2 (germline): SGHVS, FQNEAQ. There are 16 residues in the CDR3. CDR3 sequence reads: CASTIGGQLSGNTIYF. DNA of the CDR3: TGTGCCAGCACCATAGGGGGGCAGCTCTCTGGAAACACCATATATTTT.

The chain has TRBV6-1 and TRBJ1-5, with 8 bases that match TRBD1. The CDR3 has 15 residues. Germline values: CDR1 MNHNS, CDR2 SASEGT. The J segment lost 6 bases and the V segment lost 7 bases, leaving 11 bases of the junction unmatched. The CDR3: CASTLGQGGIQPQHF. The CDR3 bases are TGTGCCAGCACTCTCGGACAGGGTGGGATTCAGCCCCAGCATTTT.

With regard to this clonotype: Given a much more abundant clone one base away, this may be a read error. This sequence joins TRBV2 and TRBJ2-5, with 7 positions matching TRBD1. Trimming cost V 6 bases and J 5 bases; bases outside gene matches: 12. Germline CDR1 and CDR2: SNHLY and FYNNEI. The CDR3 extends over 15 amino acids. The CDR3 here is CASSESTGLAETQYF. CDR3 coding DNA: TGTGCCAGCAGCGAGTCGACAGGGCTGGCGGAGACCCAGTACTTC.

The CDR3 nucleotides are TGTGCCAGCAGCCCCTTACCAGCGGGAGTGAACACCATATATTTT. The encoded protein is CASSPLPAGVNTIYF. This chain uses TRBV7-8 with TRBJ1-3, with no clear D. Germline lookup yields CDR1 SGHVS and CDR2 FQNEAQ. The CDR3 is 15 amino acids. Between the trimmed V and J ends, which lost 5 bases and 7 bases, there was a span of 18 bases.

The chain joins TRBV7-9 to TRBJ2-7; D not certain. CDR1 is SEHNR and CDR2 is FQNEAQ in the germline V gene (reference sequence). The CDR3 covers 15 residues. V lost 4 bases, J lost 2 bases, and 15 bases lay in between. CDR3 loop: CASSSARTTTYEQYF. In DNA form, the CDR3 reads TGTGCCAGCAGCTCGGCCAGGACGACGACCTACGAGCAGTACTTC.

The V call is TRBV6-1, the J call TRBJ2-7, with 9 bases lining up with TRBD1. This CDR3 region has 13 residues. Germline assignment: CDR1 MNHNS and CDR2 SASEGT. J gave up 5 bases and V 5 bases, and 4 bases lay outside the gene matches. CDR3 protein: CASSYDRGNEQYF. CDR3 DNA sequence: TGTGCCAGCAGTTACGACAGGGGGAACGAGCAGTACTTC.

In its sample, this clonotype was seen a few times. The genes are TRBV9 and TRBJ2-6; maybe TRBD2 (6 bases). CDR3 length: 18 amino acids. V was shortened by 0 bases and J by 4 bases, with 17 bases between the two germline ends. Germline-derived CDR1 and CDR2 are SGDLS and YYNGEE. The DNA for the CDR3 is TGTGCCAGCAGCGTAGCGGAGGGGCTTTCCCTCGGGGCCAACGTCCTGACTTTC. It codes for CASSVAEGLSLGANVLTF.